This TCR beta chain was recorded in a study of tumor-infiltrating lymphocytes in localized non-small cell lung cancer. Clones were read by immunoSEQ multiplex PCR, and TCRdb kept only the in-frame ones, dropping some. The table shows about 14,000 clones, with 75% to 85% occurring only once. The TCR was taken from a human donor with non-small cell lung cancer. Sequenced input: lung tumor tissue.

The CDR3 loop is CASSSGAAEKLFF. As DNA, the CDR3 is TGTGCCAGCAGCTCAGGGGCTGCTGAAAAACTGTTTTTT. The chain recombines TRBV14 with TRBJ1-4, with a possible D match to TRBD1 (6 bases). V lost 5 bases to trimming and J lost 7 bases, with 11 bases between them. The germline CDR1 and CDR2 sequences are SGHDN and FVKESK. This CDR3 has 13 residues.